Listed here are 6 T cell receptor beta chains from one sample, sequenced in a study of cytomegalovirus exposure and HLA in healthy donors. Sequenced by immunoSEQ multiplex PCR; TCRdb stores in-frame clones only, minus some. The profile shows around 73,000 clones, around 90% of them singletons. The sequenced sample consisted of PBMCs. The receptors were sampled from a woman aged 18-30 years in good health and CMV-seropositive.

J is TRBJ2-1 and V is TRBV5-5; D may be TRBD1 (7 bases). The V gene lost 4 bases and the J gene lost 9 bases, with 23 bases spanning the gap. In germline, CDR1 is SGHKS, CDR2 YYEKEE (reference sequence). The CDR3 loop spans 16 amino acids. The CDR3 DNA follows: TGTGCCAGCAGCGCCAGACAGGGAGGCGGGGTCGTTGAGCAGTTCTTC. This codes for CASSARQGGGVVEQFF.

This chain connects TRBV28 to TRBJ2-5, with 11 bases identical to TRBD2. Germline-derived CDR1 and CDR2 are MDHEN and SYDVKM. The CDR3 is 15 residues long. The trim removed 6 bases at V and 3 bases at J, leaving 6 bases unmatched. The CDR3 bases are TGTGCCAGCAGCTGGGGACTAGCGGATGAAGAGACCCAGTACTTC. Translation gives CASSWGLADEETQYF.

This chain connects TRBV28 to TRBJ1-2; tentatively, D is TRBD1 (5 bases). CDR3 length equals 14 residues. Germline V gene data show CDR1 as MDHEN and CDR2 as SYDVKM. The V gene lost 5 bases and the J gene lost 4 bases, with 14 bases spanning the gap. The CDR3 DNA follows: TGTGCCAGCAGTATCCGACAGCTCCCCTATGGCTACACCTTC. Its protein product is CASSIRQLPYGYTF.

V usage is TRBV5-4 and J usage is TRBJ2-1; 11 bases align to TRBD2. Trimming removed 1 base from V and 4 bases from J; junction bases left unmatched: 4. This CDR3 spans 16 amino acids. Germline-derived CDR1 and CDR2 are SGHNT and YYREEE (reference sequence). The CDR3 coding sequence is TGTGCCAGCAGCTTGAGACTAGCGGGACCATACAATGAGCAGTTCTTC. Translation: CASSLRLAGPYNEQFF. The whole variable domain, filled in from reference TRBV5-4 and TRBJ2-1, reads ETGVTQSPTHLIKTRGQQVTLRCSSQSGHNTVSWYQQALGQGPQFIFQYYREEENGRGNFPPRFSGLQFPNYSSELNVNALELDDSALYLCASSLRLAGPYNEQFFGPGTRLTVL.

This chain joins TRBV1 and TRBJ2-1; TRBD2 is the table's D call and was not checked against the DNA. TRBV1 is a documented pseudogene. This CDR3 has 19 amino acids. The CDR3 region is CTSSQDATNRLSSYNEQFF. Here the CDR3 DNA reads TGCACCAGCAGCCAAGATGCCACGAACCGACTTAGCTCCTACAATGAGCAGTTCTTC.

The rearrangement joins TRBV11-2 to TRBJ2-7; a weak D match, TRBD1 (6 bases). Per germline, CDR1 SGHAT and CDR2 FQNNGV. The CDR3 has 15 amino acids. Trimming took 5 bases from V and 1 from J, leaving 15 bases between them. CDR3 sequence (DNA): TGTGCCAGCAGCGTATCCGGGACACTTTCCTACGAGCAGTACTTC. This sequence encodes CASSVSGTLSYEQYF.